Listed below are T cell receptor beta chains from one sample, sequenced in a study of blood T cell repertoires in COVID-19. Method: immunoSEQ multiplex PCR; TCRdb's copy keeps in-frame clones and lacks some. The table lists 270,000 or so clones, approximately 82% of them singletons, with approximately 3.1% in the top ten. Input material: peripheral blood. These receptors originate from a woman younger than 35 with acute or convalescent COVID-19. Both conserved end residues are part of each CDR3. D genes are given only for firm matches. Expanded clones are given a class, and other clones once, few, many or no size at all.

abundance: NA; d_gene: NA; v_gene: TRBV7-8; j_gene: TRBJ2-1; CDR3aa: CASSLGTSSYNEQFF; CDR3nt: TGTGCCAGCAGCTTGGGCACGAGCTCCTACAATGAGCAGTTCTTC
abundance: NA; d_gene: TRBD2; v_gene: TRBV5-1; j_gene: TRBJ2-5; CDR3aa: CASSFSSGQETQYF; CDR3nt: TGCGCCAGCAGCTTTTCTAGCGGCCAAGAGACCCAGTACTTC
abundance: NA; d_gene: TRBD1; v_gene: TRBV5-1; j_gene: TRBJ1-5; CDR3aa: CASSLGPGTGPNQPQHF; CDR3nt: TGCGCCAGCAGCTTGGGGCCCGGGACAGGCCCTAATCAGCCCCAGCATTTT
abundance: NA; d_gene: NA; v_gene: TRBV5-1; j_gene: TRBJ2-5; CDR3aa: CASSLGERETQYF; CDR3nt: TGCGCCAGCAGCTTGGGGGAGAGGGAGACCCAGTACTTC
abundance: NA; d_gene: NA; v_gene: TRBV10-2; j_gene: TRBJ2-2; CDR3aa: CASSLAGATGELFF; CDR3nt: TGCGCCAGCAGTCTGGCGGGCGCCACCGGGGAGCTGTTTTTT
abundance: NA; d_gene: TRBD1; v_gene: TRBV5-1; j_gene: TRBJ1-2; CDR3aa: CASSTGQLPSNYGYTF; CDR3nt: TGCGCCAGCAGCACGGGACAGCTACCCTCTAACTATGGCTACACCTTC
abundance: few; d_gene: TRBD2; v_gene: TRBV9; j_gene: TRBJ2-7; CDR3aa: CASTPSGRDYEQYF; CDR3nt: TGTGCCAGCACTCCTAGCGGGAGAGACTACGAGCAGTACTTC
abundance: once; d_gene: TRBD2; v_gene: TRBV5-1; j_gene: TRBJ2-5; CDR3aa: CASSTGTSVKETQYF; CDR3nt: TGCGCCAGCAGCACTGGGACTAGCGTGAAAGAGACCCAGTACTTC
abundance: NA; d_gene: TRBD2; v_gene: TRBV11-2; j_gene: TRBJ2-5; CDR3aa: CASSRGLAGVGARQETQYF; CDR3nt: TGTGCCAGCAGCAGGGGACTAGCGGGAGTTGGCGCCCGACAAGAGACCCAGTACTTC
abundance: NA; d_gene: TRBD1; v_gene: TRBV14; j_gene: TRBJ2-5; CDR3aa: CASSQAPDREETQYF; CDR3nt: TGTGCCAGCAGCCAAGCCCCGGACAGGGAAGAGACCCAGTACTTC
abundance: NA; d_gene: TRBD2; v_gene: TRBV5-1; j_gene: TRBJ2-7; CDR3aa: CASSWQGAGGSEQYF; CDR3nt: TGCGCCAGCAGCTGGCAAGGGGCGGGAGGGAGCGAGCAGTACTTC
abundance: NA; d_gene: TRBD1; v_gene: TRBV27; j_gene: TRBJ2-1; CDR3aa: CASSLSGTVYNEQFF; CDR3nt: TGTGCCAGCAGTTTATCCGGGACAGTATACAATGAGCAGTTCTTC
abundance: few; d_gene: NA; v_gene: TRBV7-2; j_gene: TRBJ1-2; CDR3aa: CASSLVPQNYGYTF; CDR3nt: TGTGCCAGCAGCTTAGTCCCGCAGAACTATGGCTACACCTTC
abundance: NA; d_gene: NA; v_gene: TRBV2; j_gene: TRBJ2-5; CDR3aa: CASSIRTEETQYF; CDR3nt: TGTGCCAGCAGTATTAGGACAGAAGAGACCCAGTACTTC
abundance: NA; d_gene: TRBD1; v_gene: TRBV29-1; j_gene: TRBJ1-3; CDR3aa: CSVEDRGNTIYF; CDR3nt: TGCAGCGTGGAGGACAGGGGAAACACCATATATTTT
abundance: NA; d_gene: NA; v_gene: TRBV4-3; j_gene: TRBJ1-1; CDR3aa: CASSQVSRNTEAFF; CDR3nt: TGCGCCAGCAGCCAAGTCTCCAGGAACACTGAAGCTTTCTTT
abundance: few; d_gene: NA; v_gene: TRBV18; j_gene: TRBJ1-1; CDR3aa: CASSQFIDSEFAAFF; CDR3nt: TGTGCCAGCTCACAATTCATCGACAGTGAATTTGCAGCCTTCTTT
abundance: once; d_gene: TRBD2; v_gene: TRBV27; j_gene: TRBJ2-1; CDR3aa: CASSLRLAHNNEQFF; CDR3nt: TGTGCCAGCAGTTTAAGACTAGCCCATAACAATGAGCAGTTCTTC
abundance: NA; d_gene: TRBD1; v_gene: TRBV5-5; j_gene: TRBJ1-2; CDR3aa: CASSRTGDYGYTF; CDR3nt: TGTGCCAGCAGCCGGACAGGGGACTATGGCTACACCTTC
abundance: NA; d_gene: TRBD1; v_gene: TRBV7-3; j_gene: TRBJ2-1; CDR3aa: CASSLELARGLGYNEQFF; CDR3nt: TGTGCCAGCAGCTTAGAGTTAGCCAGGGGGCTGGGGTACAATGAGCAGTTCTTC
abundance: NA; d_gene: TRBD1; v_gene: TRBV2; j_gene: TRBJ2-1; CDR3aa: CASSEQGDPYNEQFF; CDR3nt: TGTGCCAGCAGTGAACAGGGGGACCCCTACAATGAGCAGTTCTTC
abundance: NA; d_gene: NA; v_gene: TRBV9; j_gene: TRBJ1-1; CDR3aa: CASSVAQGNTEAFF; CDR3nt: TGTGCCAGCAGCGTAGCGCAGGGGAACACTGAAGCTTTCTTT
abundance: NA; d_gene: NA; v_gene: TRBV13; j_gene: TRBJ2-7; CDR3aa: CASSSKDSYEQYF; CDR3nt: TGTGCCAGCAGCTCAAAGGACAGTTACGAGCAGTACTTC
abundance: few; d_gene: NA; v_gene: TRBV7-2; j_gene: TRBJ1-3; CDR3aa: CASSLGGQLFSGNTIYF; CDR3nt: TGTGCCAGCAGCTTAGGAGGACAGCTCTTCTCTGGAAACACCATATATTTT
abundance: NA; d_gene: NA; v_gene: TRBV12-3/TRBV12-4; j_gene: TRBJ1-2; CDR3aa: CASSNRAGYGYTF; CDR3nt: TGTGCCAGCAGCAACAGGGCCGGCTATGGCTACACCTTC
abundance: NA; d_gene: TRBD1; v_gene: TRBV28; j_gene: TRBJ1-3; CDR3aa: CASSSTEQGVGDTIYF; CDR3nt: TGTGCCAGCAGTTCCACAGAACAGGGGGTTGGGGACACCATATATTTT
abundance: NA; d_gene: NA; v_gene: TRBV10-2; j_gene: TRBJ1-3; CDR3aa: CASSEGFGGRLNTIYF; CDR3nt: TGCGCCAGCAGTGAGGGGTTTGGGGGCCGACTTAACACCATATATTTT
abundance: NA; d_gene: NA; v_gene: TRBV18; j_gene: TRBJ2-5; CDR3aa: CASSPNSQETQYF; CDR3nt: TGTGCCAGCTCACCAAACAGTCAAGAGACCCAGTACTTC
abundance: NA; d_gene: NA; v_gene: TRBV10-2; j_gene: TRBJ1-1; CDR3aa: CASSETMNTEAFF; CDR3nt: TGCGCCAGCAGCGAGACTATGAACACTGAAGCTTTCTTT
abundance: NA; d_gene: TRBD2; v_gene: TRBV6-2/TRBV6-3; j_gene: TRBJ2-1; CDR3aa: CASSPTSGHYNEQFF; CDR3nt: TGTGCCAGCAGCCCTACTAGCGGGCACTACAATGAGCAGTTCTTC
abundance: NA; d_gene: NA; v_gene: TRBV24-1; j_gene: TRBJ1-5; CDR3aa: CATSDTYLGQPQHF; CDR3nt: TGTGCCACCAGTGATACTTACCTAGGTCAGCCCCAGCATTTT
abundance: NA; d_gene: TRBD2; v_gene: TRBV7-2; j_gene: TRBJ2-2; CDR3aa: CASSLFSGSSGELFF; CDR3nt: TGTGCCAGCAGCTTATTTAGCGGGAGCTCCGGGGAGCTGTTTTTT
abundance: NA; d_gene: TRBD1; v_gene: TRBV7-9; j_gene: TRBJ1-5; CDR3aa: CASSPGQGGNQPQHF; CDR3nt: TGTGCCAGCAGCCCCGGACAGGGAGGCAATCAGCCCCAGCATTTT
abundance: NA; d_gene: TRBD2; v_gene: TRBV7-7; j_gene: TRBJ2-1; CDR3aa: CASSTASGAYNEQFF; CDR3nt: TGTGCTAGCAGCACCGCTAGCGGGGCATACAATGAGCAGTTCTTC
abundance: NA; d_gene: NA; v_gene: TRBV5-8; j_gene: TRBJ2-3; CDR3aa: CASSLGASTDTQYF; CDR3nt: TGTGCCAGCAGCTTGGGGGCTTCCACAGATACGCAGTATTTT
abundance: NA; d_gene: TRBD2; v_gene: TRBV4-2; j_gene: TRBJ2-7; CDR3aa: CASSQTLSTSGDEQYF; CDR3nt: TGTGCCAGCAGCCAAACCCTATCAACTAGCGGCGACGAGCAGTACTTC
abundance: NA; d_gene: TRBD2; v_gene: TRBV5-1; j_gene: TRBJ2-1; CDR3aa: CASSELAGPNEQFF; CDR3nt: TGCGCCAGCAGTGAGCTAGCGGGACCCAATGAGCAGTTCTTC
abundance: NA; d_gene: NA; v_gene: TRBV19; j_gene: TRBJ2-3; CDR3aa: CASSPSNVPGGARDTQYF; CDR3nt: TGTGCCAGTAGCCCGAGCAACGTCCCGGGCGGGGCCCGAGATACGCAGTATTTT
abundance: few; d_gene: NA; v_gene: TRBV7-2; j_gene: TRBJ1-5; CDR3aa: CASSLAQLGQPQHF; CDR3nt: TGTGCCAGCAGCTTAGCTCAGCTAGGACAGCCCCAGCATTTT
abundance: NA; d_gene: NA; v_gene: TRBV7-2; j_gene: TRBJ1-1; CDR3aa: CASSFGQGLEAFF; CDR3nt: TGTGCCAGCAGCTTTGGGCAGGGGCTTGAAGCTTTCTTT
abundance: NA; d_gene: TRBD1; v_gene: TRBV6-2/TRBV6-3; j_gene: TRBJ2-1; CDR3aa: CASSQSGGRGLNQFF; CDR3nt: TGTGCCAGCAGCCAATCTGGTGGAAGGGGGCTTAATCAGTTCTTC
abundance: NA; d_gene: NA; v_gene: TRBV7-2; j_gene: TRBJ1-6; CDR3aa: CASSPTEHSPLHF; CDR3nt: TGTGCCAGCAGCCCGACGGAGCATTCACCCCTCCACTTT
abundance: few; d_gene: TRBD1; v_gene: TRBV11-1; j_gene: TRBJ1-2; CDR3aa: CASSSTDRADGYTF; CDR3nt: TGTGCCAGCAGCTCGACCGACAGGGCGGATGGCTACACCTTC
abundance: NA; d_gene: TRBD2; v_gene: TRBV30; j_gene: TRBJ2-1; CDR3aa: CAWSVASGSILGEQFF; CDR3nt: TGTGCCTGGAGTGTCGCTAGCGGGAGCATCTTAGGGGAGCAGTTCTTC
abundance: NA; d_gene: TRBD2; v_gene: TRBV30; j_gene: TRBJ2-7; CDR3aa: CAWSAGTNPYEQYF; CDR3nt: TGTGCCTGGAGTGCCGGGACTAACCCCTACGAGCAGTACTTC
abundance: few; d_gene: NA; v_gene: TRBV30; j_gene: TRBJ2-1; CDR3aa: CAWSAPYSGPHYNEQFF; CDR3nt: TGTGCCTGGAGTGCCCCTTATAGCGGTCCCCACTACAATGAGCAGTTCTTC
abundance: NA; d_gene: NA; v_gene: TRBV6-5; j_gene: TRBJ2-7; CDR3aa: CASSSTGYEQYF; CDR3nt: TGTGCCAGCAGTTCTACAGGTTACGAGCAGTACTTC
abundance: NA; d_gene: NA; v_gene: TRBV2; j_gene: TRBJ1-4; CDR3aa: CASSNYPGEKLFF; CDR3nt: TGTGCCAGCAGCAATTACCCGGGTGAAAAACTGTTTTTT
abundance: NA; d_gene: TRBD2; v_gene: TRBV5-1; j_gene: TRBJ2-1; CDR3aa: CASSWPPVASGSIWGYNEQFF; CDR3nt: TGCGCCAGCAGCTGGCCCCCGGTGGCTAGCGGGAGTATCTGGGGCTACAATGAGCAGTTCTTC
abundance: many; d_gene: TRBD1; v_gene: TRBV2; j_gene: TRBJ1-2; CDR3aa: CASSLDRALGGYTF; CDR3nt: TGTGCCAGCAGTCTGGACAGGGCTTTGGGTGGCTACACCTTC
abundance: once; d_gene: TRBD1; v_gene: TRBV11-2; j_gene: TRBJ2-1; CDR3aa: CASSWGPGTGPYNEQFF; CDR3nt: TGTGCCAGCAGCTGGGGTCCCGGGACAGGGCCCTACAATGAGCAGTTCTTC
abundance: NA; d_gene: TRBD2; v_gene: TRBV2; j_gene: TRBJ2-1; CDR3aa: CASVRGTSERRASYNEQFF; CDR3nt: TGTGCCAGCGTCCGCGGGACTAGCGAGAGACGGGCCTCCTACAATGAGCAGTTCTTC
abundance: NA; d_gene: TRBD1; v_gene: TRBV30; j_gene: TRBJ1-2; CDR3aa: CAWSHEGQGLYGYTF; CDR3nt: TGTGCCTGGAGCCACGAGGGACAGGGGCTCTATGGCTACACCTTC
abundance: once; d_gene: NA; v_gene: TRBV27; j_gene: TRBJ2-7; CDR3aa: CASSLGGNEQYF; CDR3nt: TGTGCCAGCAGTTTAGGCGGTAACGAGCAGTACTTC